Listed below are T cell receptor beta chains from one sample, sequenced in a study of cytomegalovirus exposure and HLA in healthy donors. The data were produced by immunoSEQ multiplex PCR, yet TCRdb's version contains in-frame clones alone and is incomplete. Of 180,000 or so clones detected, 75% to 85% appear once; the ten largest clones hold 0.75% to 0.8%. Specimen: PBMCs. The receptor set was obtained from a female donor in good health and CMV-seronegative. CDR3s include the opening cysteine and the closing phenylalanine or tryptophan. Fields, in order: D gene, clone size, J gene, V gene, CDR3 DNA, CDR3 protein. D genes are given only for firm matches. Clone size, where shown, is once, few, many, or a class for clones that have expanded.

D: -
size: -
J: TRBJ1-3
V: TRBV7-9
DNA: TGTGCCAGCAGCTCCCCGCGGAGCTCTGGAAACACCATATATTTT
CDR3: CASSSPRSSGNTIYF

D: TRBD1
size: few
J: TRBJ2-3
V: TRBV6-1
DNA: TGTGCCAGCAGTGGACAGGGAAGCGATACGCAGTATTTT
CDR3: CASSGQGSDTQYF

D: TRBD2
size: -
J: TRBJ2-5
V: TRBV9
DNA: TGTGCCAGCAGCGCAACTAGCGAAGAGACCCAGTACTTC
CDR3: CASSATSEETQYF

D: TRBD2
size: -
J: TRBJ2-1
V: TRBV4-3
DNA: TGCGCCAGCAGCCACGAACTAGCGGGGGGGTACAATGAGCAGTTCTTC
CDR3: CASSHELAGGYNEQFF

D: TRBD1
size: -
J: TRBJ2-2
V: TRBV29-1
DNA: TGCAGCGTTGAAGGGACAGGGTCCATCGGGGAGCTGTTTTTT
CDR3: CSVEGTGSIGELFF

D: TRBD1
size: -
J: TRBJ1-4
V: TRBV18
DNA: TGTGCCAGCTCACCACAGGGACAGGGTTATGAAAAACTGTTTTTT
CDR3: CASSPQGQGYEKLFF

D: -
size: once
J: TRBJ2-3
V: TRBV5-4
DNA: TGTGCCAGCAGCTTAGAGAATACGCAGTATTTT
CDR3: CASSLENTQYF

D: -
size: -
J: TRBJ1-2
V: TRBV19
DNA: TGTGCCAGTAGTATAGCCCACGGAGACAGCTATGGCTACACCTTC
CDR3: CASSIAHGDSYGYTF

D: -
size: -
J: TRBJ2-2
V: TRBV21-1
DNA: TGTGCCAGCAGCAACCGAGGGGACAAGGCCCTAAGTGGGGAGCTGTTTTTT
CDR3: CASSNRGDKALSGELFF

D: TRBD2
size: few
J: TRBJ2-3
V: TRBV5-6
DNA: TGTGCCAGCAGCTTGGGGACTAGCGGGAATAACGCAGATACGCAGTATTTT
CDR3: CASSLGTSGNNADTQYF

D: TRBD2
size: -
J: TRBJ2-2
V: TRBV5-1
DNA: TGCGCCAGCAGCCCACTAGCGGGGTCGAACACCGGGGAGCTGTTTTTT
CDR3: CASSPLAGSNTGELFF

D: -
size: -
J: TRBJ1-2
V: TRBV5-5
DNA: TGTGCCAGCAGCTTTGATGGGGGAGGGGTCTATGGCTACACCTTC
CDR3: CASSFDGGGVYGYTF

D: TRBD1
size: -
J: TRBJ2-3
V: TRBV9
DNA: TGTGCCAGCAGCGCCGGGGGGGGACAGGGGGTAGATACGCAGTATTTT
CDR3: CASSAGGGQGVDTQYF

D: -
size: -
J: TRBJ2-3
V: TRBV6-5
DNA: TGTGCCAGCAGCCAAACCTACGCGGTTACAGATACGCAGTATTTT
CDR3: CASSQTYAVTDTQYF

D: -
size: -
J: TRBJ1-1
V: TRBV7-2
DNA: TGTGCCAGCAGCCCATTTAGGCCGTGGGGCGGAACTGAAGCTTTCTTT
CDR3: CASSPFRPWGGTEAFF

D: TRBD1
size: -
J: TRBJ1-2
V: TRBV7-2
DNA: TGTGCCAGCAGCTTAGCTCGTGTTTTGGGGACAGGGGGTGGCTACACCTTC
CDR3: CASSLARVLGTGGGYTF

D: -
size: -
J: TRBJ1-2
V: TRBV10-3
DNA: TGTGCCATCAACGAGGGGACACGGGGCTACACCTTC
CDR3: CAINEGTRGYTF

D: -
size: -
J: TRBJ2-3
V: TRBV11-2
DNA: TGTGCCAGCAGCTTTCAGGGACTTCTCACAGATACGCAGTATTTT
CDR3: CASSFQGLLTDTQYF

D: TRBD1
size: -
J: TRBJ2-7
V: TRBV7-2
DNA: TGTGCCAGCAGAGGGACAGGGGTTTCCTACGAGCAGTACTTC
CDR3: CASRGTGVSYEQYF

D: -
size: -
J: TRBJ1-5
V: TRBV9
DNA: TGTGCCAGCAGCGTCGGACAGACCAATCAGCCCCAGCATTTT
CDR3: CASSVGQTNQPQHF

D: -
size: few
J: TRBJ2-3
V: TRBV5-6
DNA: TGTGCCAGCAGCTTAGGAAGTAGAGGGGATACGCAGTATTTT
CDR3: CASSLGSRGDTQYF

D: TRBD1
size: -
J: TRBJ1-2
V: TRBV7-9
DNA: TGTGCCAGCAGCCCAGGGACAGGGAATGGCTACACCTTC
CDR3: CASSPGTGNGYTF

D: -
size: -
J: TRBJ1-1
V: TRBV7-9
DNA: TGTTCCAGCAGCCCAGGTCAGGCTTTCTTT
CDR3: CSSSPGQAFF

D: -
size: -
J: TRBJ1-2
V: TRBV7-6
DNA: TGTGCCAGCAGCCCAGGGCGGGGGTCTAACTATGGCTACACCTTC
CDR3: CASSPGRGSNYGYTF

D: TRBD1
size: few
J: TRBJ1-2
V: TRBV7-9
DNA: TGTGCCAGCAGCCCATTCGGGGGACAGCAATATGGCTACACCTTC
CDR3: CASSPFGGQQYGYTF

D: TRBD2
size: -
J: TRBJ2-7
V: TRBV4-2
DNA: TGTGCCAGCAGCCATCAGGGGACTAGCGGCTCCTACGAGCAGTACTTC
CDR3: CASSHQGTSGSYEQYF

D: -
size: -
J: TRBJ2-3
V: TRBV5-1
DNA: TGCGCCAGCAGTTCGAGGGTCACTGGGGGCACAGATACGCAGTATTTT
CDR3: CASSSRVTGGTDTQYF

D: -
size: -
J: TRBJ2-3
V: TRBV19
DNA: TGTGCCAGTAGTATCCAGGCAAGCACAGATACGCAGTATTTT
CDR3: CASSIQASTDTQYF

D: -
size: once
J: TRBJ2-1
V: TRBV9
DNA: TGTGCCAGCAGCGTAGCTGGGGGAGGGGGTGAGCAGTTCTTC
CDR3: CASSVAGGGGEQFF

D: TRBD2
size: few
J: TRBJ2-7
V: TRBV28
DNA: TGTGCCAGCAGTCCGACTAGCGGGTCCTACGAGCAGTACTTC
CDR3: CASSPTSGSYEQYF

D: -
size: -
J: TRBJ1-4
V: TRBV27
DNA: TGTGCCAGCAGGGGGGCGGGGGGCCCTAATGAAAAACTGTTTTTT
CDR3: CASRGAGGPNEKLFF

D: -
size: -
J: TRBJ2-1
V: TRBV2
DNA: TGTGCCAGCACCCGGGAGAGCTCCTACAATGAGCAGTTCTTC
CDR3: CASTRESSYNEQFF

D: -
size: -
J: TRBJ2-5
V: TRBV7-2
DNA: TGTGCCAGCAGCCCCGCAGGTCTTTCCCAGTACTTC
CDR3: CASSPAGLSQYF

D: TRBD1
size: -
J: TRBJ1-1
V: TRBV5-6
DNA: TGTGCCAGCAGCGAGACAGGGGGACTGGACACTGAAGCTTTCTTT
CDR3: CASSETGGLDTEAFF

D: -
size: once
J: TRBJ1-1
V: TRBV19
DNA: TGTGCCAGTAGGCGAACTGAAGCTTTCTTT
CDR3: CASRRTEAFF

D: TRBD1
size: -
J: TRBJ1-6
V: TRBV15
DNA: TGTGCCACCAGCAGAGATAAAAGGGGGCTCGGTTCACCCCTCCACTTT
CDR3: CATSRDKRGLGSPLHF

D: TRBD2
size: -
J: TRBJ2-7
V: TRBV30
DNA: TGTGCCTGGAGTGGGGGGGGTCGAGGGAGCTACGAGCAGTACTTC
CDR3: CAWSGGGRGSYEQYF

D: -
size: -
J: TRBJ2-6
V: TRBV4-1
DNA: TGCGCCAGCAGCCAACTCCTGTCTTCCTCTGGGGCCAACGGCCTGACTTTC
CDR3: CASSQLLSSSGANGLTF

D: TRBD1
size: -
J: TRBJ1-4
V: TRBV6-5
DNA: TGTGCCAGCAGTACCGGGACAGGGGGTCGGGAAAAACTGTTTTTT
CDR3: CASSTGTGGREKLFF

D: TRBD2
size: -
J: TRBJ2-1
V: TRBV11-2
DNA: TGTGCCAGCAGCTTTACTAGCGGGATGCAGTTCTTC
CDR3: CASSFTSGMQFF

D: -
size: few
J: TRBJ1-2
V: TRBV5-6
DNA: TGTGCCAGCAGCTTGGGGAACAGGGCTAACTATGGCTACACCTTC
CDR3: CASSLGNRANYGYTF

D: -
size: -
J: TRBJ1-1
V: TRBV27
DNA: TGTGCCAGCAACTCACAGGGAAGTGCTGAAGCTTTCTTT
CDR3: CASNSQGSAEAFF

D: -
size: once
J: TRBJ2-7
V: TRBV11-2
DNA: TGTGCCAGCAGCTTAGTGGGAGCAACGATCCACGAGCAGTACTTC
CDR3: CASSLVGATIHEQYF

D: -
size: once
J: TRBJ2-5
V: TRBV30
DNA: TGTGCCTGGAGTGTCTCGGAGACCCAGTACTTC
CDR3: CAWSVSETQYF

D: -
size: -
J: TRBJ2-1
V: TRBV29-1
DNA: TGCAGCGTTGAAAAGGTGCCGGACTCACAATTATACAATGAGCAGTTCTTC
CDR3: CSVEKVPDSQLYNEQFF

D: TRBD2
size: -
J: TRBJ2-3
V: TRBV4-3
DNA: TGCGCCAGCAGCCAAGCGCCGGGAGGAACAAACACAGATACGCAGTATTTT
CDR3: CASSQAPGGTNTDTQYF

D: TRBD1
size: -
J: TRBJ2-7
V: TRBV7-9
DNA: TGTGCCAGCAGCTCGGGACAGTACGAGCAGTACTTC
CDR3: CASSSGQYEQYF

D: -
size: -
J: TRBJ2-1
V: TRBV29-1
DNA: TGCAGCGTTGAACGGGGTCTGAATGAGCAGTTCTTC
CDR3: CSVERGLNEQFF

D: TRBD1
size: few
J: TRBJ1-6
V: TRBV27
DNA: TGTGCCAGCACCCGTGGGACAGGGCACAATTCACCCCTCCACTTT
CDR3: CASTRGTGHNSPLHF

D: TRBD1
size: few
J: TRBJ2-5
V: TRBV4-2
DNA: TGTGCCAGCAGCCAAGAAGACAGGGGGAAGACCCAGTACTTC
CDR3: CASSQEDRGKTQYF

D: TRBD1
size: few
J: TRBJ1-5
V: TRBV5-8
DNA: TGTGCCAGCAGTACCTGGGGGACAGGGGATAGTCAGCCCCAGCATTTT
CDR3: CASSTWGTGDSQPQHF

D: -
size: -
J: TRBJ1-5
V: TRBV10-3
DNA: TGTGCCATCAGTGGGGGGGGTAGCAATCAGCCCCAGCATTTT
CDR3: CAISGGGSNQPQHF

D: TRBD2
size: -
J: TRBJ2-2
V: TRBV5-6
DNA: TGTGCCAGCAATCGTGGCGGGGGCACCGGGGAGCTGTTTTTT
CDR3: CASNRGGGTGELFF

D: TRBD2
size: -
J: TRBJ2-5
V: TRBV5-6
DNA: TGTGCCAGCAGCCTGCGACTAGCGGGAGTCCAAGAGACCCAGTACTTC
CDR3: CASSLRLAGVQETQYF

D: -
size: few
J: TRBJ2-7
V: TRBV7-9
DNA: TGTGCCAGCAGCTTAGATTTGAGACACTACGAGCAGTACTTC
CDR3: CASSLDLRHYEQYF

D: TRBD2
size: once
J: TRBJ2-1
V: TRBV4-3
DNA: TGCGCCAGCAGCCGGGCGGGAGGATACAATGAGCAGTTCTTC
CDR3: CASSRAGGYNEQFF

D: TRBD2
size: -
J: TRBJ2-3
V: TRBV6-4
DNA: TGTGCCAGCAGAACTAGCGGGGACACAGATACGCAGTATTTT
CDR3: CASRTSGDTDTQYF

D: -
size: few
J: TRBJ1-1
V: TRBV7-2
DNA: TGTGCCAGCAGCTTACTTGGGGGCGCGGGTATCACTGAAGCTTTCTTT
CDR3: CASSLLGGAGITEAFF

D: -
size: -
J: TRBJ2-7
V: TRBV9
DNA: TGTGCCAGCAGCGTAGGGCAGGGCGAGCAGTACTTC
CDR3: CASSVGQGEQYF